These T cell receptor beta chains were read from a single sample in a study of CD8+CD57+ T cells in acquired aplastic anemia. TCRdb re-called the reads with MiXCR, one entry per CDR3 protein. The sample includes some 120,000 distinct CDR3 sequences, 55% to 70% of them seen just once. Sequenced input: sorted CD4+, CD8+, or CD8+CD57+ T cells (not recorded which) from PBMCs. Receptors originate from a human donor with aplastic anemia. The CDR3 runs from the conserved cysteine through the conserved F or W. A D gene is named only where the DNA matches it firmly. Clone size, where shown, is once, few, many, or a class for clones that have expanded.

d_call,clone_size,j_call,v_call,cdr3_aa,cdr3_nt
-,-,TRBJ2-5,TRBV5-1,CASSLAGRGPLQETQYF,TGCGCCAGCAGCTTGGCGGGCAGGGGTCCGCTTCAAGAGACCCAGTACTTC
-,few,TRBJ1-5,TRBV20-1,CSARPSNQPQHF,TGCAGTGCACGACCAAGCAATCAGCCCCAGCATTTT
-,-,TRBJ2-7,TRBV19,CASSVVISIGVVYEQYF,TGTGCCAGTAGCGTCGTAATTAGCATAGGGGTGGTCTACGAGCAGTACTTC
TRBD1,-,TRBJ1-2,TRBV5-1,CASSLDGWPSGGDNYGHTF,TGCGCCAGCAGCTTGGATGGTTGGCCCTCAGGGGGTGACAACTATGGCCACACCTTC
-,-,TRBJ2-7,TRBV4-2,CASSPAGKDEQYF,TGTGCCAGCAGCCCAGCCGGAAAAGACGAGCAGTACTTC
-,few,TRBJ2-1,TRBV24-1,CATSDGATYNEQFF,TGTGCCACCAGTGACGGAGCTACCTACAATGAGCAGTTCTTC
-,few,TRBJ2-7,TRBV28,CASRIGTPHEQYF,TGTGCCAGCAGAATCGGGACACCCCACGAGCAGTACTTC
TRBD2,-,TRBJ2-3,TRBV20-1,CSAKLAGGAHAQYF,TGCAGTGCAAAACTAGCGGGAGGGGCGCATGCGCAGTATTTT
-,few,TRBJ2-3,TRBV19,CASSEGTDTQYF,TGTGCCAGTAGTGAAGGCACAGATACGCAGTATTTT
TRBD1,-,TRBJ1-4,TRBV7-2,CASSARTGLNEKLFF,TGTGCCAGCAGCGCGAGGACAGGGCTCAATGAAAAACTGTTTTTT
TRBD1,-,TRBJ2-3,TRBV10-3,CAISGQGATDTQYF,TGTGCCATCAGTGGACAGGGGGCGACAGATACGCAGTATTTT
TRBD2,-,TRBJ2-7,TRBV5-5,CASSLTSWGGDEQYF,TGTGCCAGCAGCTTGACTAGCTGGGGAGGGGACGAGCAGTACTTC
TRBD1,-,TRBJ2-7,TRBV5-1,CASSSTLTGYSEQYF,TGCGCCAGCAGCTCTACTCTGACAGGGTACAGCGAGCAGTACTTC
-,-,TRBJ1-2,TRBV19,CASDAGYGGGYTF,TGTGCCAGTGATGCAGGGTATGGGGGTGGCTACACCTTC
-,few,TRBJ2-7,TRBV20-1,CSARDVASYEQYF,TGCAGTGCTAGAGACGTGGCCTCCTACGAGCAGTACTTC
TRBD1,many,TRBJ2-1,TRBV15,CATSRDPGQGERNEQFF,TGTGCCACCAGCAGAGATCCGGGTCAGGGGGAGCGCAATGAGCAGTTCTTC
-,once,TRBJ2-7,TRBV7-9,CASSSTDKYF,TGTGCCAGCAGCTCGACGGACAAGTACTTC
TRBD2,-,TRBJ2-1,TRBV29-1,CSVAGLAGSSDTQFF,TGCAGCGTTGCTGGACTAGCGGGAAGTTCAGATACGCAGTTCTTC
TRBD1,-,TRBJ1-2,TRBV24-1,CATGEFGQGGGYTF,TGTGCCACCGGCGAATTCGGACAGGGCGGCGGCTACACCTTC
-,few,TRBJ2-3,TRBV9,CASTTAVGAADTQYF,TGTGCCAGCACCACTGCGGTGGGGGCAGCGGATACGCAGTATTTT
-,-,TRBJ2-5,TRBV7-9,CASSPRGPETQYF,TGTGCCAGCAGCCCAAGAGGCCCGGAGACCCAGTACTTC
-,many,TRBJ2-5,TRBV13,CASSTPLGETQYF,TGTGCCAGCAGCACACCCTTAGGAGAGACCCAGTACTTC
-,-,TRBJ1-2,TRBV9,CASSIGDSYTF,TGTGCCAGCAGCATAGGGGACAGCTACACCTTC
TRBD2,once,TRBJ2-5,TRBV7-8,CASSLAPWTSGGETQYF,TGTGCCAGCAGCTTAGCGCCCTGGACTAGCGGGGGTGAGACCCAGTACTTC
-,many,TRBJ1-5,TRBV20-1,CSARDRGESNQPQHF,TGCAGTGCTAGAGATCGGGGAGAAAGCAATCAGCCCCAGCATTTT
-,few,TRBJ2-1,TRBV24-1,CATSDRGGPVNEQFF,TGTGCCACCAGTGATCGCGGGGGCCCAGTCAATGAGCAGTTCTTC